A selection of T cell receptor beta chains follows, all from one sample in a study of cytomegalovirus exposure and HLA in healthy donors. Measured with immunoSEQ multiplex PCR; TCRdb has only the in-frame clones, and not every one. Here the sample spans over 100,000 clones, about 78% being singletons. The sequenced sample was PBMCs. All receptors derive from a female donor in good health and CMV-seronegative. Each CDR3 is given with its conserved first and last residue. Fields, in order: D gene, clone size, V gene, J gene, CDR3 protein, CDR3 DNA. D genes are given only for firm matches. Size is stated for part of the rows, as once, few or many counts, or as a class when the clone is expanded.

D gene: TRBD2; clone size: -; V gene: TRBV7-2; J gene: TRBJ2-3; CDR3 protein: CASSTSSGSWADTQYF; CDR3 DNA: TGTGCCAGCAGCACCTCTAGCGGGAGTTGGGCAGATACGCAGTATTTT
D gene: -; clone size: -; V gene: TRBV19; J gene: TRBJ1-1; CDR3 protein: CASSIRGARTEAFF; CDR3 DNA: TGTGCCAGTAGTATACGGGGGGCGCGGACTGAAGCTTTCTTT
D gene: TRBD1; clone size: -; V gene: TRBV28; J gene: TRBJ1-2; CDR3 protein: CASSQVTGDSGYTF; CDR3 DNA: TGTGCCAGCAGCCAAGTGACAGGGGATTCGGGCTACACCTTC
D gene: -; clone size: -; V gene: TRBV2; J gene: TRBJ1-5; CDR3 protein: CAGTGNLNQPQHF; CDR3 DNA: TGTGCCGGTACAGGGAACCTCAATCAGCCCCAGCATTTT
D gene: TRBD1; clone size: -; V gene: TRBV10-3; J gene: TRBJ1-6; CDR3 protein: CAISETGAGGRSPLHF; CDR3 DNA: TGTGCCATCAGTGAAACCGGCGCAGGGGGCAGGTCACCCCTCCACTTT
D gene: -; clone size: few; V gene: TRBV4-2; J gene: TRBJ2-7; CDR3 protein: CASSQDFIEQYF; CDR3 DNA: TGTGCCAGCAGCCAAGATTTTATAGAGCAGTACTTC
D gene: -; clone size: -; V gene: TRBV30; J gene: TRBJ2-2; CDR3 protein: CAWSPPGGAYTGELFF; CDR3 DNA: TGTGCCTGGAGCCCTCCTGGGGGCGCATACACCGGGGAGCTGTTTTTT
D gene: TRBD1; clone size: -; V gene: TRBV7-2; J gene: TRBJ1-3; CDR3 protein: CASSPHRGSGNTIYF; CDR3 DNA: TGTGCCAGCAGCCCACACAGGGGGTCTGGAAACACCATATATTTT
D gene: TRBD2; clone size: -; V gene: TRBV7-7; J gene: TRBJ2-2; CDR3 protein: CASSLLAGGGTGELFF; CDR3 DNA: TGTGCCAGCAGCTTACTAGCGGGAGGGGGCACCGGGGAGCTGTTTTTT
D gene: -; clone size: once; V gene: TRBV9; J gene: TRBJ2-3; CDR3 protein: CASSVEQGRTDTQYF; CDR3 DNA: TGTGCCAGCAGCGTAGAGCAGGGGCGCACAGATACGCAGTATTTT
D gene: TRBD2; clone size: -; V gene: TRBV6-5; J gene: TRBJ2-1; CDR3 protein: CASSTPGLTYNEQFF; CDR3 DNA: TGTGCCAGCAGTACGCCGGGACTAACATACAATGAGCAGTTCTTC
D gene: TRBD1; clone size: -; V gene: TRBV27; J gene: TRBJ2-3; CDR3 protein: CASSSYRGREDTQYF; CDR3 DNA: TGTGCCAGCAGTTCCTACAGGGGGCGCGAAGATACGCAGTATTTT
D gene: -; clone size: -; V gene: TRBV5-1; J gene: TRBJ2-1; CDR3 protein: CASSATFNEQFF; CDR3 DNA: TGCGCCAGCAGCGCAACTTTCAATGAGCAGTTCTTC
D gene: TRBD1; clone size: once; V gene: TRBV9; J gene: TRBJ1-4; CDR3 protein: CASSVGNFGGQGNEKLFF; CDR3 DNA: TGTGCCAGCAGCGTAGGAAATTTCGGCGGACAGGGCAATGAAAAACTGTTTTTT
D gene: TRBD2; clone size: -; V gene: TRBV6-5; J gene: TRBJ2-2; CDR3 protein: CASTRPTSEGGELFF; CDR3 DNA: TGTGCCAGCACCCGCCCAACTAGCGAAGGCGGGGAGCTGTTTTTT
D gene: TRBD1; clone size: -; V gene: TRBV2; J gene: TRBJ1-2; CDR3 protein: CASSGLTRGRDYGYTF; CDR3 DNA: TGTGCCAGCAGTGGGTTGACCAGGGGGCGCGACTATGGCTACACCTTC
D gene: -; clone size: few; V gene: TRBV5-1; J gene: TRBJ2-1; CDR3 protein: CASSLLPASSYNEQFF; CDR3 DNA: TGCGCCAGCAGCTTGCTTCCGGCTAGCTCCTACAATGAGCAGTTCTTC
D gene: -; clone size: -; V gene: TRBV25-1; J gene: TRBJ2-2; CDR3 protein: CASSESMYTGELFF; CDR3 DNA: TGTGCCAGCAGTGAAAGCATGTACACCGGGGAGCTGTTTTTT
D gene: -; clone size: -; V gene: TRBV7-6; J gene: TRBJ2-5; CDR3 protein: CASSLGPPFVLGETQYF; CDR3 DNA: TGTGCCAGCAGCTTAGGGCCCCCATTCGTCCTTGGAGAGACCCAGTACTTC
D gene: -; clone size: -; V gene: TRBV27; J gene: TRBJ1-2; CDR3 protein: CASSLNRASGYTF; CDR3 DNA: TGTGCCAGCAGTTTAAACAGGGCAAGTGGCTACACCTTC
D gene: -; clone size: -; V gene: TRBV6-5; J gene: TRBJ2-2; CDR3 protein: CASSYGVVNTGELFF; CDR3 DNA: TGTGCCAGCAGTTACGGAGTCGTGAACACCGGGGAGCTGTTTTTT
D gene: TRBD2; clone size: -; V gene: TRBV19; J gene: TRBJ2-5; CDR3 protein: CASSVGTSGRDQETQYF; CDR3 DNA: TGTGCCAGTAGCGTTGGGACTAGCGGGAGGGATCAAGAGACCCAGTACTTC
D gene: TRBD1; clone size: -; V gene: TRBV4-3; J gene: TRBJ2-7; CDR3 protein: CASSQGQGAYEQYF; CDR3 DNA: TGCGCCAGCAGCCAAGGACAGGGGGCATACGAGCAGTACTTC
D gene: TRBD2; clone size: -; V gene: TRBV5-5; J gene: TRBJ2-3; CDR3 protein: CASSFSGRAGTDTQYF; CDR3 DNA: TGTGCCAGCAGCTTTAGCGGGAGGGCTGGCACAGATACGCAGTATTTT
D gene: TRBD1; clone size: -; V gene: TRBV2; J gene: TRBJ1-1; CDR3 protein: CASSIENRGTEAFF; CDR3 DNA: TGTGCCAGCAGTATTGAGAACAGGGGCACTGAAGCTTTCTTT
D gene: -; clone size: -; V gene: TRBV6-5; J gene: TRBJ2-3; CDR3 protein: CASRPYPGIPDTQYF; CDR3 DNA: TGTGCCAGCAGGCCTTATCCCGGGATCCCAGATACGCAGTATTTT
D gene: -; clone size: -; V gene: TRBV11-2; J gene: TRBJ1-5; CDR3 protein: CASSLLPNQPQHF; CDR3 DNA: TGTGCCAGCAGCTTACTCCCTAATCAGCCCCAGCATTTT
D gene: -; clone size: -; V gene: TRBV6-6; J gene: TRBJ1-2; CDR3 protein: CASMYGTSSNYGYTF; CDR3 DNA: TGTGCCAGCATGTACGGGACAAGTTCTAACTATGGCTACACCTTC
D gene: -; clone size: few; V gene: TRBV5-1; J gene: TRBJ1-1; CDR3 protein: CASSTTQGTTEAFF; CDR3 DNA: TGCGCCAGCAGCACAACACAGGGTACCACTGAAGCTTTCTTT
D gene: -; clone size: -; V gene: TRBV2; J gene: TRBJ1-1; CDR3 protein: CASSPLGGRTEAFF; CDR3 DNA: TGTGCCAGCAGCCCATTAGGGGGTAGGACTGAAGCTTTCTTT
D gene: -; clone size: -; V gene: TRBV19; J gene: TRBJ2-2; CDR3 protein: CASSIDSQGSDTGELFF; CDR3 DNA: TGTGCCAGTAGTATAGATAGTCAGGGCTCGGACACCGGGGAGCTGTTTTTT
D gene: TRBD1; clone size: -; V gene: TRBV19; J gene: TRBJ2-7; CDR3 protein: CASSYGTGGSYEQYF; CDR3 DNA: TGTGCCAGTAGTTACGGGACAGGGGGTTCCTACGAGCAGTACTTC
D gene: TRBD2; clone size: -; V gene: TRBV28; J gene: TRBJ2-1; CDR3 protein: CASSPRWRESYEQFF; CDR3 DNA: TGTGCCAGCAGTCCCCGCTGGCGGGAGAGCTATGAGCAGTTCTTC